The T cell receptor beta chain described here comes from a study of T-cell reconstitution after alpha-beta-depleted transplantation in children. Overall study findings and caveats: T-cell counts and diversity at one year post-transplant came mainly from newly produced T cells. After transplant, at about two months, alpha-beta T cells were reportedly derived from several hundred expanded graft clones. From surviving recipient T cells and thymic progenitors came the high day-60 TCRbeta diversity observed in some patients.

Unique molecular identifiers were incorporated during preparation of the TCRbeta library. TCRdb ran MiXCR on the PCR reads and lists one entry per CDR3 protein. The table lists 350,000 to 500,000 distinct CDR3 sequences, around 46% of them singletons. Per the germline V gene, CDR1 is DFQATT and CDR2 is SNEGSKA (reference sequence). This CDR3 is 13 amino acids long. V gave up 6 bases and J gave up 3 bases; unmatched junction bases: 4. A note on this clonotype: Its antigen is undetermined.

The rearrangement uses TRBV20-1 and TRBJ2-7, with 11 positions matching TRBD2. This TCR derives from a girl aged 2-10 years with aplastic anemia, due to receive a stem cell transplant. The material sequenced was PBMCs, taken before TCRalphabeta/CD19-depleted stem cell transplant. CDR3: CSARLAGLYEQYF. The CDR3 nucleotides read TGCAGTGCCCGACTAGCGGGGCTCTACGAGCAGTACTTC.